This entry describes one TCR beta chain. What it binds is not known. The entry originates in a study of cytomegalovirus exposure and HLA in healthy donors. The study's findings and limits: The number of N-insertions in an Asian-associated ancestry cluster was reportedly below the roughly 660-donor mean in a later analysis. In a later analysis, DRB1 alleles had the most associated TCRs; HLA-C alleles the fewest. Data from an earlier analysis indicated that most TCR beta V segments were productive either about 90% or about 30% of the time.

Donors were nominally healthy when sampled, though unrecorded immune exposures were likely. It was with 60 Vbeta and 13 Jbeta primers that the PCR ran. This table comes from immunoSEQ multiplex PCR, and its TCRdb copy is limited to in-frame clones, with some not included. The sample carries some 120,000 clones, about two thirds recorded once. Germline lookup yields CDR1 GTSNPN and CDR2 SVGIG (reference sequence). This CDR3 is built from 14 residues. Trimming cost V 4 bases and J 8 bases, with 17 bases left between them. The source is a man aged 55 to 70 in good health and CMV-seropositive. The gene calls are TRBV30 and TRBJ1-4, with a weak D call TRBD1 (5 bases). Material: PBMCs. The CDR3 DNA reads as TGTGCCTGGACTCTCAGCCTCGGGGGGGAAAAACTGTTTTTT. It is translated as CAWTLSLGGEKLFF. Looking up the rest from reference TRBV30 and TRBJ1-4 gives the full variable domain: SQTIHQWPATLVQPVGSPLSLECTVEGTSNPNLYWYRQAAGRGLQLLFYSVGIGQISSEVPQNLSASRPQDRQFILSSKKLLLSDSGFYLCAWTLSLGGEKLFFGSGTQLSVL.